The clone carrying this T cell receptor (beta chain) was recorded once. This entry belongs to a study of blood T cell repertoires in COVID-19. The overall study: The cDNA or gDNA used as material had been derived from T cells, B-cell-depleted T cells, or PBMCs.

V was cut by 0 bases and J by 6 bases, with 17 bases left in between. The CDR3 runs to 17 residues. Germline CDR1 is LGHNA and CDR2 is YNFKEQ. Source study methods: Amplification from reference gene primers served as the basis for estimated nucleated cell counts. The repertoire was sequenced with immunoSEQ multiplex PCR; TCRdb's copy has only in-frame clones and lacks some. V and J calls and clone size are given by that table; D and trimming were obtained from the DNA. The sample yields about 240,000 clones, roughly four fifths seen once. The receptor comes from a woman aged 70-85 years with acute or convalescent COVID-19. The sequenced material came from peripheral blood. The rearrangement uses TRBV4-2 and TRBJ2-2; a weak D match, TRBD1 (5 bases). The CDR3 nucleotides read TGTGCCAGCAGCCAAGAATCGGGCCTAAAAGGGGCCGGGGAGCTGTTTTTT. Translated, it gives CASSQESGLKGAGELFF.